This is a list of T cell receptor beta chains from one sample in a study of blood T cells in healthy people across ages. TCRdb recomputed calls from the 5' RACE reads with MiXCR, one row per CDR3 protein. The repertoire holds around 900,000 distinct CDR3 sequences, with 45% to 60% as singletons. The sequenced sample consisted of blood. These receptors were obtained from an older woman in good health. CDR3s include the opening cysteine and the closing phenylalanine or tryptophan. A D gene is named only where the DNA matches it firmly. The size field is filled for only some rows; it gives once, few, many or a size class.

d_call	clone_size	j_call	v_call	cdr3_aa	cdr3_nt
.	.	TRBJ2-7	TRBV20-1	CSATGRSYEQYF	TGCAGTGCTACGGGCAGGAGCTACGAGCAGTACTTC
.	.	TRBJ2-7	TRBV5-1	CASNPGPSIIEQYF	TGCGCCAGCAATCCGGGACCGTCGATAATCGAGCAGTACTTC
TRBD1	.	TRBJ2-7	TRBV12-3/TRBV12-4	CASSLGDRGEQYF	TGTGCCAGCAGTTTGGGGGACAGGGGCGAGCAGTACTTC
.	.	TRBJ2-7	TRBV6-5	CASSYSSGALHEQYF	TGTGCCAGCAGTTACTCATCGGGAGCGCTCCACGAGCAGTACTTC
TRBD2	few	TRBJ2-5	TRBV19	CASSIASGLADNKETQYF	TGTGCCAGTAGTATAGCTTCAGGCCTAGCGGACAACAAAGAGACCCAGTACTTC
.	.	TRBJ2-5	TRBV12-3/TRBV12-4	CASSGVKKETQYF	TGTGCCAGCAGTGGGGTCAAGAAAGAGACCCAGTACTTC
.	.	TRBJ2-3	TRBV10-2	CASRVDPLTDTQYF	TGCGCCAGCAGAGTCGATCCCCTCACAGATACGCAGTATTTT
.	.	TRBJ2-5	TRBV12-3/TRBV12-4	CASSLEGPAGETQYF	TGTGCCAGCAGTTTAGAAGGTCCTGCAGGAGAGACCCAGTACTTC
TRBD2	.	TRBJ2-1	TRBV20-1	CSATGGGPYNEQFF	TGTAGTGCTACCGGCGGGGGGCCCTACAATGAGCAGTTCTTC
.	.	TRBJ1-6	TRBV7-2	CASSLVGTADSPLHF	TGTGCCAGCAGCTTAGTAGGGACGGCTGATTCACCCCTCCACTTT
.	once	TRBJ1-5	TRBV6-5	CASRNRQGAGQPQHF	TGTGCCAGCAGGAACCGGCAGGGTGCAGGGCAGCCCCAGCATTTT
TRBD1	.	TRBJ2-7	TRBV28	CASSQNRGRQYF	TGTGCCAGCAGTCAGAACAGGGGCAGGCAGTACTTC
TRBD1	.	TRBJ2-7	TRBV9	CASSPRTGVTYEQYF	TGTGCCAGCAGCCCGAGGACAGGGGTGACCTACGAGCAGTACTTC
.	.	TRBJ2-5	TRBV3-1	CASSQVRGGETQYF	TGTGCCAGCAGCCAAGTACGCGGAGGGGAGACCCAGTACTTC
TRBD2	.	TRBJ2-3	TRBV5-1	CASGTSGPDTQYF	TGCGCCAGCGGGACTAGCGGACCAGATACGCAGTATTTT
.	.	TRBJ1-3	TRBV20-1	CSAGRGSGNTIYF	TGCAGTGCCGGGCGGGGATCTGGAAACACCATATATTTT
.	.	TRBJ2-1	TRBV10-3	CAISEGNGEQFF	TGTGCCATCAGTGAGGGAAACGGTGAGCAGTTCTTC
TRBD1	.	TRBJ1-4	TRBV20-1	CSARELGTAYSELFF	TGCAGTGCTAGAGAGTTAGGGACAGCATACAGCGAACTGTTTTTT
.	many	TRBJ2-7	TRBV29-1	CSVEATGIRNEQYF	TGCAGCGTTGAAGCGACAGGTATCAGGAACGAGCAGTACTTC
.	.	TRBJ1-1	TRBV28	CASSLSRRNTEAFF	TGTGCCAGCAGTTTATCGAGGAGGAACACTGAAGCTTTCTTT
TRBD2	.	TRBJ2-1	TRBV2	CASSARLAGDNEQFF	TGTGCCAGCAGTGCCCGACTAGCGGGAGACAATGAGCAGTTCTTC
.	.	TRBJ1-1	TRBV28	CASSSRKLNTEAFF	TGTGCCAGCAGTTCCCGAAAGTTGAACACTGAAGCTTTCTTT
TRBD2	.	TRBJ2-1	TRBV20-1	CSARGKTSRRSNEQFF	TGCAGTGCTAGAGGAAAGACTAGCCGGAGGTCCAATGAGCAGTTCTTC
.	.	TRBJ2-1	TRBV28	CASTPPGRISYNEQFF	TGTGCCAGCACCCCACCGGGGCGGATCTCCTACAATGAGCAGTTCTTC
TRBD2	.	TRBJ2-5	TRBV5-1	CASSFSGTRGETQYF	TGCGCCAGCAGCTTTAGCGGGACGAGGGGGGAGACCCAGTACTTC
.	.	TRBJ2-4	TRBV6-6	CASSYDSQNIQYF	TGTGCCAGCAGTTACGACAGCCAAAACATTCAGTACTTC
TRBD1	.	TRBJ1-5	TRBV3-1	CASSQSDRVGNQPQHF	TGTGCCAGCAGCCAATCCGACAGGGTTGGGAATCAGCCCCAGCATTTT
.	.	TRBJ2-7	TRBV3-1	CASSPVTGGNLYEQYF	TGTGCCAGCAGCCCCGTGACAGGCGGTAATCTCTACGAGCAGTACTTC
TRBD1	few	TRBJ2-7	TRBV4-1	CASSQLGQGAYEQYF	TGCGCCAGCAGCCAGCTTGGACAGGGCGCCTACGAGCAGTACTTC
.	.	TRBJ1-2	TRBV29-1	CSVRSNYGYTF	TGCAGCGTTAGGTCTAACTATGGCTACACCTTC
.	.	TRBJ2-3	TRBV20-1	CSASDYSGPGTDTQYF	TGCAGTGCTAGCGATTACTCGGGTCCAGGCACAGATACGCAGTATTTT
TRBD2	.	TRBJ2-5	TRBV7-8	CASSLVGGVETQYF	TGTGCCAGCAGCTTAGTGGGAGGGGTAGAGACCCAGTACTTC
.	.	TRBJ1-2	TRBV15	CATSREVQGGGYTF	TGTGCCACCAGCAGAGAAGTGCAGGGCGGTGGCTACACCTTC
.	.	TRBJ2-3	TRBV6-1	CASSDTAGADTQYF	TGTGCCAGCAGCGATACAGCAGGAGCAGATACGCAGTATTTT
TRBD2	.	TRBJ2-2	TRBV20-1	CSASPGDFGRVPGELFF	TGCAGTGCTAGCCCGGGGGACTTTGGGAGGGTCCCCGGGGAGCTGTTTTTT
.	once	TRBJ2-1	TRBV20-1	CSARVEPSSYNEQFF	TGCAGTGCTAGAGTAGAGCCAAGCTCCTACAATGAGCAGTTCTTC
TRBD2	.	TRBJ2-7	TRBV5-6	CASSFLGLASYNEQYF	TGTGCCAGCAGCTTCCTCGGACTAGCATCCTACAATGAGCAGTACTTC
.	.	TRBJ2-5	TRBV5-1	CASSLVAEVREQYF	TGCGCCAGCAGCTTGGTGGCGGAAGTTAGGGAGCAGTACTTC
.	.	TRBJ2-7	TRBV2	CASSGSRMGPFSYEQYF	TGTGCCAGCAGTGGAAGTCGAATGGGGCCATTCTCCTACGAGCAGTACTTC
.	.	TRBJ1-2	TRBV20-1	CSAPRESRDGYTF	TGCAGTGCTCCCCGGGAAAGTCGCGATGGCTACACCTTC
.	few	TRBJ2-7	TRBV4-2	CASSRGTLYEQYF	TGTGCCAGCAGCCGAGGGACTCTTTACGAGCAGTACTTC
TRBD1	.	TRBJ2-7	TRBV12-3/TRBV12-4	CASRATGQGSYEQYF	TGTGCCAGCAGAGCTACGGGACAGGGGTCCTACGAGCAGTACTTC
.	.	TRBJ2-1	TRBV7-2	CASSYRGTGSYNEQFF	TGTGCCAGCAGCTACAGAGGGACGGGGTCCTACAATGAGCAGTTCTTC
TRBD2	few	TRBJ2-1	TRBV5-1	CASSLEGTREGDEQFF	TGCGCCAGCAGCTTGGAGGGGACCCGGGAGGGCGATGAGCAGTTCTTC
TRBD2	.	TRBJ2-4	TRBV20-1	CSARTSGSNIQYF	TGCAGTGCTCGGACTAGCGGGAGTAACATTCAGTACTTC
.	few	TRBJ1-6	TRBV6-4	CASSDRGGSPLHF	TGTGCCAGCAGTGACAGGGGCGGCTCACCCCTCCACTTT
TRBD1	.	TRBJ2-5	TRBV7-6	CAGSPLLGTDIETQYF	TGTGCCGGCAGCCCTCTTTTAGGGACAGACATAGAGACCCAGTACTTC
.	few	TRBJ2-7	TRBV29-1	CSVGGNPYEQYF	TGCAGCGTTGGGGGGAACCCCTACGAGCAGTACTTC
TRBD2	.	TRBJ2-5	TRBV5-8	CASSRTSGSRGNNEQYF	TGTGCCAGCAGTCGGACTAGCGGGAGTCGAGGAAACAATGAGCAGTACTTC
TRBD1	few	TRBJ2-3	TRBV7-2	CASSPPQGAGTDTQYF	TGTGCCAGCAGCCCGCCCCAGGGGGCGGGCACAGATACGCAGTATTTT
TRBD2	.	TRBJ2-7	TRBV6-2/TRBV6-3	CASVLAGGRAYEQYF	TGTGCGAGCGTATTAGCGGGAGGTCGGGCCTACGAGCAGTACTTC
TRBD2	.	TRBJ2-3	TRBV20-1	CSALVSSLASGRAESDTQYF	TGCAGTGCTCTGGTATCTTCTTTGGCTAGCGGGAGGGCCGAGTCAGATACGCAGTATTTT
.	.	TRBJ1-5	TRBV28	CASKLAGDQPQHF	TGTGCCAGCAAACTCGCAGGGGATCAGCCCCAGCATTTT
.	few	TRBJ2-7	TRBV27	CASSRRSRGGGISYEQYF	TGTGCCAGCAGTAGACGGTCTCGAGGGGGGGGTATCTCCTACGAGCAGTACTTC
TRBD1	few	TRBJ2-7	TRBV27	CAAGQGGPEQYF	TGTGCCGCCGGACAGGGAGGACCCGAGCAGTACTTC
.	.	TRBJ2-7	TRBV28	CASSPNSASYEQYF	TGTGCCAGCAGTCCAAATAGTGCCTCCTACGAGCAGTACTTC
TRBD2	.	TRBJ2-3	TRBV27	CASSSRTSGSIADTQYF	TGTGCCAGCAGTTCGAGGACTAGCGGGAGCATCGCAGATACGCAGTATTTT
.	.	TRBJ2-7	TRBV2	CASTGARTYEQYF	TGTGCCAGCACGGGGGCGCGGACCTACGAGCAGTACTTC
TRBD2	.	TRBJ2-1	TRBV2	CAGREGYNEQFF	TGTGCCGGGCGGGAGGGATACAATGAGCAGTTCTTC
.	few	TRBJ2-1	TRBV18	CASSSEAEQFF	TGTGCCAGCTCATCGGAGGCTGAGCAGTTCTTC